Presented here are 9 T cell receptor beta chains from one specimen sequenced in a study of blood T cell repertoires in COVID-19. Assay: immunoSEQ multiplex PCR; the TCRdb copy retains only in-frame clones and omits some. The sample carries some 45,000 clones, around 80% recorded once. The sample taken for sequencing was peripheral blood. The origin of the receptors is a man in his sixties or seventies with acute or convalescent COVID-19.

This chain joins TRBV11-2 and TRBJ2-7, with D uncertain. V was cut by 1 base and J by 0 bases, with 10 bases left in between. This CDR3 is built from 15 residues. Looked up from germline, CDR1 is SGHAT and CDR2 is FQNNGV. The CDR3 DNA sequence: TGTGCCAGCAGCTTAGTTTCGGGTAGCTCCTACGAGCAGTACTTC. The encoded protein is CASSLVSGSSYEQYF.

CDR3 coding DNA: TGTGCCGCCCGACGGGGGGACGTGGACACTGAAGCTTTCTTT. As protein: CAARRGDVDTEAFF. The V call is TRBV6-5, the J call TRBJ1-1; D might be TRBD1 (5 bases). CDR1 is MNHEY and CDR2 is SVGAGI in the germline V gene. V lost 11 bases, J lost 3 bases, and 19 bases lay in between. The CDR3 extends over 14 amino acids.

V gene TRBV3-1 (or the pseudogene TRBV3-2) combines with J gene TRBJ2-7, with 8 bases identical to TRBD2. Trimming took 6 bases from V and 7 from J; bases not matched to a gene: 5. Germline V gene lookup returns CDR1 LGHDT and CDR2 YNNKEL (reference sequence). The CDR3 runs 12 residues. The CDR3 is CASSNVAGEQYF. CDR3 DNA: TGTGCCAGCAGTAATGTAGCGGGAGAGCAGTACTTC.

This CDR3 reads CASSPLGGREAFF. The CDR3 DNA is TGTGCCAGCAGTCCCTTGGGCGGGCGGGAAGCTTTCTTT. The chain links TRBV12-3 or TRBV12-4 to TRBJ1-1; D gene uncertain. This CDR3 is built from 13 residues. V gave up 5 bases and J gave up 8 bases, with 15 bases separating them.

The chain is built from TRBV7-3 and TRBJ1-1, with a tentative D call TRBD1 (6 bases). Germline loops: CDR1 SGHTA, CDR2 FQGTGA. This CDR3 is built from 14 residues. Trimming took 0 bases from V and 4 from J, leaving 9 bases between them. The CDR3: CASSLTGGATEAFF. DNA of the CDR3: TGTGCCAGCAGCTTAACAGGGGGGGCCACTGAAGCTTTCTTT.

In DNA, the CDR3 is TGCGCCAGCAGCTTAGTACAGGGGGCCGGCACTGAAGCTTTCTTT. This sequence encodes CASSLVQGAGTEAFF. The chain links TRBV4-3 to TRBJ1-1; TRBD1 aligns across 9 bases. The CDR3 runs 15 residues. Germline CDR1 and CDR2: LGHNA and YSLEER. V dropped 5 bases and J dropped 4; count of bases not matched to a gene: 8.

The chain employs TRBV6-2 or TRBV6-3 and TRBJ1-1, with 8 bases fitting TRBD1. Germline assignment: CDR1 MNHEY and CDR2 SVGEGT. Trimming at V came to 2 bases and at J to 3 bases, leaving 11 bases not matched to a gene. CDR3 length equals 17 residues. The CDR3 loop reads CASSYRSGGPRDTEAFF. DNA for the CDR3: TGTGCCAGCAGTTACCGTTCAGGGGGCCCACGGGACACTGAAGCTTTCTTT.

The V gene is TRBV18, the J gene TRBJ1-5; D call uncertain. CDR1 KGHSH and CDR2 LQKENI come from the germline V gene. Trimming shortened V by 6 bases and J by 0 bases, and 3 bases separated the two germline ends. The CDR3 runs to 12 residues. The CDR3 sequence is CASSISNQPQHF. The DNA for the CDR3 is TGTGCCAGCTCTATTAGCAATCAGCCCCAGCATTTT.

This chain uses TRBV6-6 with TRBJ1-5; D not resolved. This CDR3 comprises 13 residues. Looked up from germline, CDR1 is MNHNY and CDR2 is SVGAGI (reference sequence). V was cut by 7 bases and J by 3 bases, with 10 bases left in between. The CDR3 DNA sequence: TGTGCCAGCATCGGCAGGATCAATCAGCCCCAGCATTTT. Amino acid sequence: CASIGRINQPQHF.